This TCR beta chain derives from a study of T cell repertoires in cytomegalovirus infection. Study at large: TCR beta signatures that were public indicated CMV infection and matching HLA type.

This CDR3 is 17 amino acids long. Germline assignment: CDR1 SGHAT and CDR2 FQNNGV. The V gene end was trimmed by 4 bases and the J gene end by 9 bases; junction bases not matched to a gene: 11. MiXCR, applied by TCRdb to the reads, yields one record per CDR3 protein. Found here are 500,000 or so distinct CDR3 sequences, more than 15% of them singletons; the top ten hold 20% to 30%. This clonotype was counted many times. Its antigen is undetermined. Whole-study results and caveats: Summed frequency of public TCR beta families distinguished CMV carriers with the relevant HLA. CMV-specific TCR beta clonotypes restricted by HLA-C were the ones dominating the ex vivo response.

V is TRBV11-2 and J is TRBJ2-1, with TRBD2 identical over 14 bases. This receptor was identified in a human donor in good health (CMV status not recorded). Some clones in this sample may be carry-over from other donors' samples. The sample taken for sequencing was CD8+ T cells from PBMCs. The CDR3 sequence: CASSSRTSGGNRGEQFF. The DNA of the CDR3 is TGTGCCAGCAGCTCCCGGACTAGCGGGGGGAACCGCGGTGAGCAGTTCTTC.